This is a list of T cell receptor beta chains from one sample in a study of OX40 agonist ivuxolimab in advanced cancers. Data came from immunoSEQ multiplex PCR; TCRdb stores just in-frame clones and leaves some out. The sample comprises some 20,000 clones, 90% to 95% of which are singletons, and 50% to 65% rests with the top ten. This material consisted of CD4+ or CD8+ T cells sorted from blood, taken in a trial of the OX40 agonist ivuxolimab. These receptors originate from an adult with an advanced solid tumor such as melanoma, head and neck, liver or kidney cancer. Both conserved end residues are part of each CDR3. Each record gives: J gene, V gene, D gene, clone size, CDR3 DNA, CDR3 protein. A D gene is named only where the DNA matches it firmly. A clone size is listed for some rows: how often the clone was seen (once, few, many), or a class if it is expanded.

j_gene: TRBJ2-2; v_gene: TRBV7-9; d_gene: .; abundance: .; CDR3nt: TGTGCCAGCAGCGTTTCTTGGGGAACCGGGGAGCTGTTTTTT; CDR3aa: CASSVSWGTGELFF
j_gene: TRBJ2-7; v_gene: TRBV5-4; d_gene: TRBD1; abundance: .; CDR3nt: TGTGCCAGCAGGGGAGGACAGGGGTCGACCTACGAGCAGTACTTC; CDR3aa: CASRGGQGSTYEQYF
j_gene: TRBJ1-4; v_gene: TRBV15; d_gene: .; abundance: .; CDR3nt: TGTGCCACCAGCCCATCCGGGGAGAGGAATGAAAAACTGTTTTTT; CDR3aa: CATSPSGERNEKLFF
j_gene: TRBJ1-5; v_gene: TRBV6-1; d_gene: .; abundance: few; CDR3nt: TGTGCCAGCAGTGAAGCGTTATATGGGGCTGACAATCAGCCCCAGCATTTT; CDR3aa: CASSEALYGADNQPQHF
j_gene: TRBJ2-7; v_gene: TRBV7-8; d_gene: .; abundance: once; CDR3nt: TGTGCCAGCAGCACAGGGTTTTACTACGAGCAGTACTTC; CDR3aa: CASSTGFYYEQYF
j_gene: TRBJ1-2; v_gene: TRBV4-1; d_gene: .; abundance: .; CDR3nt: TGCGCCAGCAGCCTACGCACCGTCTCTAACTATGGCTACACCTTC; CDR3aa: CASSLRTVSNYGYTF
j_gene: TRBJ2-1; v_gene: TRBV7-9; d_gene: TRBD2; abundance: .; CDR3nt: TGTGCCAGCAGCCTGGTTAGCGGGGGATACAATGAGCAGTTCTTC; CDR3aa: CASSLVSGGYNEQFF
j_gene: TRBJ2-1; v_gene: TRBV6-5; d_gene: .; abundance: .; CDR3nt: TGTGCCACCGGGCTCCTACCCAACGATGAGCAGTTCTTC; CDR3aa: CATGLLPNDEQFF
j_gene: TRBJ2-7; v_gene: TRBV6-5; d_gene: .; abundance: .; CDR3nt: TGTGCCACCGGTTCGAGCCCCTACGAGCAGTACTTC; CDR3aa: CATGSSPYEQYF
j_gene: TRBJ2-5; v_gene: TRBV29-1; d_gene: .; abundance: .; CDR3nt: TGCAGCGTTGAATCCCTCGGTTTCGGGGCGAGGGAGACCCAGTACTTC; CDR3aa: CSVESLGFGARETQYF
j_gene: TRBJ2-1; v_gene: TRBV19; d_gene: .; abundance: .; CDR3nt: TGTGCCAGTAGTACACAGGGTTCAAGCAATGAGCAGTTCTTC; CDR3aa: CASSTQGSSNEQFF
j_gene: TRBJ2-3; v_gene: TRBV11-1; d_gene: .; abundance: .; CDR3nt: TGTGCCAGCAGCTTAGCGGGGGACACAGATACGCAGTATTTT; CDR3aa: CASSLAGDTDTQYF
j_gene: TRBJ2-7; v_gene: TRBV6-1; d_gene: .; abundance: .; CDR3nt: TGTGCCAGCAGTGCCTTTGTAGGGGCCACCTACGAGCAGTACTTC; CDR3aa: CASSAFVGATYEQYF
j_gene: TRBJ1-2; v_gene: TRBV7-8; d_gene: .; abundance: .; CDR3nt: TGTGCCAGCACCCAAGGGCCAGAATCTAACTATGGCTACACCTTC; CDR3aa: CASTQGPESNYGYTF
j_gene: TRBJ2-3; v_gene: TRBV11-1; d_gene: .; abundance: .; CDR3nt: TGTGCCAGCAGCTTTTCTGGGATCGGAACAGATACGCAGTATTTT; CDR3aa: CASSFSGIGTDTQYF
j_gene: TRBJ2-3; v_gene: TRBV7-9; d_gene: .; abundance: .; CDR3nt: TGTGCCAGCAGCCCCCCGGGGGAAGATACGCAGTATTTT; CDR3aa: CASSPPGEDTQYF
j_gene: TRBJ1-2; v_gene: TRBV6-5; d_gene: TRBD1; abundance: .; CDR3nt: TGTGCCAGCGGGGACAGGGGGCTTTCTGGCTACACCTTC; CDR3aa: CASGDRGLSGYTF
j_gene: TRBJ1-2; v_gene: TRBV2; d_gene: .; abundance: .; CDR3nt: TGTGCCAGCAGCCGGGGGTCACAGAACTATGGCTACACCTTC; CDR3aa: CASSRGSQNYGYTF
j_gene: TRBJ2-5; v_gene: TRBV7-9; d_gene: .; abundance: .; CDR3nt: TGTGCCAGCAGCTTAATGTTGGGGGTCCAAGAGACCCAGTACTTC; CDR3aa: CASSLMLGVQETQYF
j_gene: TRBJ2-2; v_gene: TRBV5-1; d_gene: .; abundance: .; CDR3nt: TGCGCCAGCAGCTTGGGTCAGGGGACCGGGGAGCTGTTTTTT; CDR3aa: CASSLGQGTGELFF
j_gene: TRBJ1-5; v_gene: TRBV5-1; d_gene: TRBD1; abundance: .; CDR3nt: TGCGCCAGCAGCTTGGGGGGGACAGGGCTAGGCAATCAGCCCCAGCATTTT; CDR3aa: CASSLGGTGLGNQPQHF
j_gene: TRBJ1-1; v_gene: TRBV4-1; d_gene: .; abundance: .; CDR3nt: TGCGCCAGCAGCCAAGATGGGGGGATGAACACTGAAGCTTTCTTT; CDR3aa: CASSQDGGMNTEAFF
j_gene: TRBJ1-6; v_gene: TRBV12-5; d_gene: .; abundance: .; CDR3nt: TGTGCTAGTGGTTCCGAGTACCGGGCCTCACCCCTCCACTTT; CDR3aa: CASGSEYRASPLHF
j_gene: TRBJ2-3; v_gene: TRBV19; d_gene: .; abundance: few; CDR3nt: TGTGCCAGTGGCGATACGCAGTATTTT; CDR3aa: CASGDTQYF
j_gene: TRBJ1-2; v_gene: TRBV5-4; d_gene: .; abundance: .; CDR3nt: TGTGCCAGCAGCTTGGACAGAGCCGAAGGCTATGGCTACACCTTC; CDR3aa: CASSLDRAEGYGYTF
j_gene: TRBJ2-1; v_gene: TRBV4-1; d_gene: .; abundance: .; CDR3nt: TGCGCCAGCAGCCAGGACAGCTCGCGTTACAATGAGCAGTTCTTC; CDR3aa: CASSQDSSRYNEQFF
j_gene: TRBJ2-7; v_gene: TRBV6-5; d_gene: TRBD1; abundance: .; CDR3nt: TGTGCCAGCAGCCGGACAGGCCCATTATACGAGCAGTACTTC; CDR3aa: CASSRTGPLYEQYF
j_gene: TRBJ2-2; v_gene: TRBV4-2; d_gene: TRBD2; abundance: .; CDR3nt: TGTGCCAGCAGCCAAGAGGCCCTAGCGGGGGATACCCTATTGAACACCGGGGAGCTGTTTTTT; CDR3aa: CASSQEALAGDTLLNTGELFF
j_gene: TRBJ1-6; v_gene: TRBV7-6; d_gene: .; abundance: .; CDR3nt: TGTGCCAGCAGCCCGTCGGCGGGGAATTCACCCCTCCACTTT; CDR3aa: CASSPSAGNSPLHF
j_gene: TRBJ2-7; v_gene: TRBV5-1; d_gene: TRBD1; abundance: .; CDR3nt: TGCGCCAGCAGCTTGGCCATGCCGGACAGGGGGAGCTCCTACGAGCAGTACTTC; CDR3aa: CASSLAMPDRGSSYEQYF
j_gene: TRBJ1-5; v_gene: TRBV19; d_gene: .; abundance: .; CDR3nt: TGTGCCAGTACCCATGGGGCACCCAATCAGCCCCAGCATTTT; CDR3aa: CASTHGAPNQPQHF
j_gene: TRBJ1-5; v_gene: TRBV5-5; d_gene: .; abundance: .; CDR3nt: TGTGCCAGCAGCCCAGAGGCCGGGGGCGGTTGGAATCAGCCCCAGCATTTT; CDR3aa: CASSPEAGGGWNQPQHF
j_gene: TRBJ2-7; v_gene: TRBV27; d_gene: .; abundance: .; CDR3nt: TGTGCCAGCAGTCAGGGACCAAGCTACGAGCAGTACTTC; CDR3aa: CASSQGPSYEQYF
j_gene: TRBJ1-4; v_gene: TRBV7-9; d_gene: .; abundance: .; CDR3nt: TGTGCCAGCAGCCCCCTCGAATGGGACGGTAATGAAAAACTGTTTTTT; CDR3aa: CASSPLEWDGNEKLFF
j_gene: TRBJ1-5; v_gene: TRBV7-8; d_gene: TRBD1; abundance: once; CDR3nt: TGTGCCAGCAGCTTAGTAACCGGGACAGCGGGCAATCAGCCCCAGCATTTT; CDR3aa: CASSLVTGTAGNQPQHF
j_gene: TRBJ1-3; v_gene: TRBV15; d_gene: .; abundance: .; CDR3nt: TGTGCCACCAGCAGAGATAGGGGGGACGGAAACACCATATATTTT; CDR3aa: CATSRDRGDGNTIYF
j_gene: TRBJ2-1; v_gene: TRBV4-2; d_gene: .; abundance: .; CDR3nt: TGTGCCAGCAGCCAAGAAACCGGGAGTTACAATGAGCAGTTCTTC; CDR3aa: CASSQETGSYNEQFF
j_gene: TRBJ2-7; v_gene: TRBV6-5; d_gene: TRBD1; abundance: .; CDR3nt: TGTGCCAGCAGTTACCGAGGACAGGAGCCTTACGAGCAGTACTTC; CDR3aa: CASSYRGQEPYEQYF
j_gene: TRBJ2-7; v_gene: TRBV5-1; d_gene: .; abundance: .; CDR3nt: TGCGCCAGCAGCTTGGCCCAGGGGTTTGATTACGAGCAGTACTTC; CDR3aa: CASSLAQGFDYEQYF
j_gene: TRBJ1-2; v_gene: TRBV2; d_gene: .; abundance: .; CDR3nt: TGTGCCAGCAGTGAAGCGCCAGGGAGGGATGGCTACACCTTC; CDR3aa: CASSEAPGRDGYTF
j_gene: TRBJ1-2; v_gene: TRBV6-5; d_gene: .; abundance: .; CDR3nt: TGTGCCAGCAGTTACAACCCTCTCCAGGCGGGCTATGGCTACACCTTC; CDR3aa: CASSYNPLQAGYGYTF
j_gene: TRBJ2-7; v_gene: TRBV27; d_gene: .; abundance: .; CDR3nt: TGTGCCAGCAGTTTTCCCAAGGGGACACCCCTCGAGCAGTACTTC; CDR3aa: CASSFPKGTPLEQYF
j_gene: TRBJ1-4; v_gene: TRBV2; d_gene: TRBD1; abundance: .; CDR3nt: TGTGCCGCGCTAGGGACAGGGGACAGAACTAATGAAAAACTGTTTTTT; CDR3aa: CAALGTGDRTNEKLFF
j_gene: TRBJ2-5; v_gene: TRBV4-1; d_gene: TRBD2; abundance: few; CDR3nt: TGCGCCAGCAGCCAAACGGGACTAGAAGAGACCCAGTACTTC; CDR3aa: CASSQTGLEETQYF
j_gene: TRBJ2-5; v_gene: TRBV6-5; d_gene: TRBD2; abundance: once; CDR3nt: TGTGCCAGCAGTTACTCGCCTAGCGGGGGGGAGACCCAGTACTTC; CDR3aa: CASSYSPSGGETQYF
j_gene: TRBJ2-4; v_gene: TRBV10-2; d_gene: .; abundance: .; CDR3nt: TGCGCCAGCAGTGAGTCGGGAGAGATAGCCAAAAACATTCAGTACTTC; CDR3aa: CASSESGEIAKNIQYF
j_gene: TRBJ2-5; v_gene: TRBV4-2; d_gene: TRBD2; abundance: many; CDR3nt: TGTGCCAGCAGCCAGGGACTAGCGGGGGAGAACCCGTACCAAGAGACCCAGTACTTC; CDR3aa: CASSQGLAGENPYQETQYF
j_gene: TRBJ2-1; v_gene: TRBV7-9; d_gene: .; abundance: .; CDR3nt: TGTGCCAGCAGCTTAATTCTTAGTGAGCAGTTCTTC; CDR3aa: CASSLILSEQFF
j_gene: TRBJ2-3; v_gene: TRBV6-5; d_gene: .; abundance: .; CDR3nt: TGTGCCGTCCTTCCACCCACAGATACGCAGTATTTT; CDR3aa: CAVLPPTDTQYF
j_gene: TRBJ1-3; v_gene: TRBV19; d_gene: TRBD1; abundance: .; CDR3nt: TGTGCCAGCCAGGACAGGGGGCTTGGAAACACCATATATTTT; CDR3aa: CASQDRGLGNTIYF
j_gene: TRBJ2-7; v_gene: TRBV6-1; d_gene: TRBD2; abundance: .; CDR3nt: TGTGCCAGCAGTGAGCGGGGGGGCCAATACGAGCAGTACTTC; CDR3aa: CASSERGGQYEQYF
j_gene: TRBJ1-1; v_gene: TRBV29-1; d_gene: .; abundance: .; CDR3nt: TGCAGCGCCTGTATAGTAGAGACAGTAAACACTGAAGCTTTCTTT; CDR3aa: CSACIVETVNTEAFF
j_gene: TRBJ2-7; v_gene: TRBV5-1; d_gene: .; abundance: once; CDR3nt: TGCGCCAGCAGCTGCTTGACCCTTCTTACGTACGAGCAGTACTTC; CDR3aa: CASSCLTLLTYEQYF
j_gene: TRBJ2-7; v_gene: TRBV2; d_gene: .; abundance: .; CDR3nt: TGTGCCAGCAGGGGCAGTCTTAATAAGAGTCCCTACGAGCAGTACTTC; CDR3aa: CASRGSLNKSPYEQYF
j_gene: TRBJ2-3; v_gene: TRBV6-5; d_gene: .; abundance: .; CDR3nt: TGTGCCAGCAGTTCTACAGCCACAGATACGCAGTATTTT; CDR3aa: CASSSTATDTQYF
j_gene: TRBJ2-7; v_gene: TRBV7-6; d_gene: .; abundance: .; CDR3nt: TGTGCCAGCAGCTTAGGGGGCCCCTACGAGCAGTACTTC; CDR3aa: CASSLGGPYEQYF
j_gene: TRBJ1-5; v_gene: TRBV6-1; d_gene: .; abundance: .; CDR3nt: TGTGCCAGCAGTGAACTGCGATATAGCAATCAGCCCCAGCATTTT; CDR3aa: CASSELRYSNQPQHF